Below, 15 T cell receptor beta chains from the same sample are listed, as sequenced in a study of Ad26.COV2.S vaccination and SARS-CoV-2 variants. Produced via immunoSEQ multiplex PCR; TCRdb's table is partial and in-frame only. This sample carries roughly 680,000 clones, more than 80% of them seen once, and the ten largest clones take over 1.3%. Documented treatment: about 20 received Ad26.COV2.S at low or high dose, single or two shots; about 5 received placebo; per-sample allocation not given. Specimen acquisition occurred on day 63 following the initial vaccine or placebo injection. The sample in question was peripheral blood, obtained in a trial of Ad26.COV2.S vaccine versus placebo. Receptors were obtained from a person aged 18 to 59 who received the Ad26.COV2.S COVID-19 vaccine or a placebo.

This chain links TRBV18 with TRBJ1-5; a possible D gene is TRBD1 (5 bases). Germline V gives CDR1 KGHSH, CDR2 LQKENI. V lost 5 bases, J lost 0 bases, and 5 bases lay in between. This CDR3 is built from 13 residues. This CDR3 reads CASSGGSNQPQHF. The DNA for the CDR3 is TGTGCCAGCTCAGGGGGTAGCAATCAGCCCCAGCATTTT.

The chain links TRBV7-6 to TRBJ2-1; TRBD2 matches 15 bases. This CDR3 region has 17 residues. V dropped 6 bases and J dropped 8; count of bases not matched to a gene: 11. Per germline, CDR1 SGHVS and CDR2 FNYEAQ. The CDR3 spells CASSRTSGGADLYEQFF. The CDR3 DNA is TGTGCCAGCAGTCGGACTAGCGGGGGGGCCGACTTGTATGAGCAGTTCTTC.

The chain is built from TRBV15 and TRBJ1-4; D is possibly TRBD1 (5 bases). There are 15 residues in the CDR3. V lost 0 bases and J 3 bases, leaving 8 bases between the germline ends. CDR1 LNHNV and CDR2 YYDKDF come from the germline V gene (reference sequence). Here the CDR3 reads CATSRDRASNEKLFF. The CDR3 DNA reads as TGTGCCACCAGCAGAGACAGGGCGTCTAATGAAAAACTGTTTTTT. Using reference TRBV15 and TRBJ1-4 for the parts outside the CDR3, the full variable domain is DAMVIQNPRYQVTQFGKPVTLSCSQTLNHNVMYWYQQKSSQAPKLLFHYYDKDFNNEADTPDNFQSRRPNTSFCFLDIRSPGLGDTAMYLCATSRDRASNEKLFFGSGTQLSVL.

This chain links TRBV5-6 with TRBJ2-2, with 9 bases that match TRBD1. The ends lost 3 bases at V and 4 bases at J; junction bases unmatched: 7. CDR1 is SGHDT and CDR2 is YYEEEE in the germline V gene. The CDR3 has 16 amino acids. The CDR3 DNA is TGTGCCAGCAGCTATGGACAGGGGAGTGTCACCGGGGAGCTGTTTTTT. Its protein product is CASSYGQGSVTGELFF.

The chain carries TRBV7-8 and TRBJ2-5, with 10 bases lining up with TRBD1. CDR3 size: 16 residues. Germline assignment: CDR1 SGHVS and CDR2 FQNEAQ. J lost 4 bases, V lost 2 bases, and 7 bases had no gene match. The CDR3 sequence is CASSLTIRDRGETQYF. CDR3 DNA: TGTGCCAGCAGCTTAACAATCCGGGACAGGGGAGAGACCCAGTACTTC.

The chain uses TRBV13 and TRBJ2-7; D is perhaps TRBD1 (5 bases). Germline V gene sequence: CDR1 PRHDT, CDR2 FYEKMQ (reference sequence). The CDR3 loop spans 13 amino acids. V was clipped by 3 bases and J by 0 bases, with 6 bases between them. CDR3 amino acids: CASSLTDSYEQYF. The CDR3 DNA is TGTGCCAGCAGCTTGACAGACTCCTACGAGCAGTACTTC.

The V call is TRBV27, the J call TRBJ2-3; D not resolved. Germline CDR1 reads MNHEY; CDR2 reads SMNVEV (reference sequence). Trimming shortened V by 3 bases and J by 2 bases, and 9 bases separated the two germline ends. This CDR3 has 14 amino acids. This chain's CDR3 is CASSFGGATDTQYF. CDR3 nucleotide sequence: TGTGCCAGCAGTTTTGGTGGCGCCACAGATACGCAGTATTTT.

V usage is TRBV11-2 and J usage is TRBJ2-7, with 12 positions matching TRBD2. V dropped 5 bases and J dropped 0; count of bases not matched to a gene: 8. Germline CDR1 and CDR2: SGHAT and FQNNGV. The CDR3 covers 17 residues. Here the CDR3 reads CASSRVLAGGPSYEQYF. CDR3 nucleotides: TGTGCCAGCAGCCGTGTACTAGCGGGAGGCCCCTCCTACGAGCAGTACTTC. The full variable domain, rest sourced from reference TRBV11-2 and TRBJ2-7, is EAGVAQSPRYKIIEKRQSVAFWCNPISGHATLYWYQQILGQGPKLLIQFQNNGVVDDSQLPKDRFSAERLKGVDSTLKIQPAKLEDSAVYLCASSRVLAGGPSYEQYFGPGTRLTVT.

As regards this clone: The same CDR3 also results from other DNA sequences found in this sample. The gene calls are TRBV12-3 or TRBV12-4 and TRBJ1-1; unclear D gene. Trimming pared 8 bases from V and 0 bases from J, leaving 4 bases between. The CDR3 sequence is 11 residues long. The CDR3 DNA follows: TGTGCCAGCGTGTTGAACACTGAAGCTTTCTTT. Translated, it gives CASVLNTEAFF.

This chain uses TRBV7-2 with TRBJ2-3, with no clear D. The ends were cut back, 8 bases at V and 2 bases at J, with 14 bases in the middle. The germline CDR1 and CDR2 sequences are SGHTA and FQGNSA. The CDR3 consists of 14 residues. The CDR3 here is CASALLLLTDTQYF. The CDR3 coding sequence is TGTGCCAGCGCCCTATTACTACTCACAGATACGCAGTATTTT. Supplemented by reference TRBV7-2 and TRBJ2-3, the full variable domain reads GAGVSQSPSNKVTEKGKDVELRCDPISGHTALYWYRQSLGQGLEFLIYFQGNSAPDKSGLPSDRFSAERTGGSVSTLTIQRTQQEDSAVYLCASALLLLTDTQYFGPGTRLTVL.

The chain links TRBV6-6 to TRBJ1-6; tentative D call: TRBD1 (5 bases). Germline V lookup: CDR1 MNHNY, CDR2 SVGAGI (reference sequence). This CDR3 is built from 13 residues. The ends were cut back, 5 bases at V and 10 bases at J, with 12 bases in the middle. This chain's CDR3 is CASSGAEKSPLHF. In DNA, the CDR3 is TGTGCCAGCAGTGGGGCCGAGAAATCACCCCTCCACTTT.

The chain combines TRBV4-3 with TRBJ1-4; 7 bases are a match to TRBD1. CDR3 size: 13 residues. Germline V CDR1 and CDR2: LGHNA, YSLEER. The V segment lost 2 bases and the J segment 15 bases; nucleotides outside the gene matches: 9. The CDR3 nucleotides read TGCGCCAGCAGCCAATTCAACTCCGGGACAGTGTTTTTT. This translates into CASSQFNSGTVFF.

The chain recombines TRBV11-2 with TRBJ1-1, with no clear D. The CDR3 covers 13 residues. CDR1 is SGHAT, CDR2 FQNNGV, per germline. V was shortened by 1 base and J by 12 bases, with 15 bases between the two germline ends. CDR3 nucleotide sequence: TGTGCCAGCAGCTTAGTAGTGAGAGGGAGGACTTTCTTT. This gives the protein CASSLVVRGRTFF.

The chain links TRBV6-5 to TRBJ1-4; 8 bases line up with TRBD1. CDR3 length: 16 residues. V shed 2 bases and J 8 bases; nucleotides not matched to a gene: 10. From germline, CDR1 is MNHEY and CDR2 SVGAGI. CDR3 sequence (DNA): TGTGCCAGCAGTTACAACTTTGGACAGGGTGGCGAAAAACTGTTTTTT. The encoded protein is CASSYNFGQGGEKLFF.

The rearrangement uses TRBV11-2 and TRBJ1-2, with D tentatively TRBD1 (6 bases). This CDR3 is 14 amino acids long. V was cut by 0 bases and J by 5 bases, with 10 bases left in between. Germline V lookup: CDR1 SGHAT, CDR2 FQNNGV. CDR3 bases: TGTGCCAGCAGCTTAGAGAGGGGGGATTATGGCTACACCTTC. Amino acid sequence: CASSLERGDYGYTF.